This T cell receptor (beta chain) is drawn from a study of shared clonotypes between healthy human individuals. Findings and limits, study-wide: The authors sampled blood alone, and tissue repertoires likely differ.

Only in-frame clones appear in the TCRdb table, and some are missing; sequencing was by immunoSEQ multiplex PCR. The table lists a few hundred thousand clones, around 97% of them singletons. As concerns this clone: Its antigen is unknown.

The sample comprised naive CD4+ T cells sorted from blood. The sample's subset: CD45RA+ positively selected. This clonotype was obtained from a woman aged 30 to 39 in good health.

The CDR3 sequence: CAIRESGSGETQYF. The CDR3 DNA follows: TGTGCCATCAGAGAAAGCGGGAGCGGTGAGACCCAGTACTTC. The chain couples TRBV10-3 to TRBJ2-5, with 8 bases matching TRBD2. V dropped 6 bases and J dropped 5; count of bases not matched to a gene: 8. The CDR3 has 14 amino acids. Germline V gives CDR1 ENHRY, CDR2 SYGVKD.